This is a list of T cell receptor beta chains from one sample in a study of persistence of HIV-infected CD4 T cells. Assay: immunoSEQ multiplex PCR; the TCRdb copy retains only in-frame clones and omits some. The sample lists roughly 43,000 clones, about nine tenths occurring once. These TCRs are of unknown antigen specificity. The material was CD4+ T cells sorted from PBMCs after roughly 17-hour stimulation, obtained from a patient who received antiretroviral therapy. The receptor set was obtained from an adult man with HIV who was CMV-seropositive. Both conserved end residues are part of each CDR3. Fields, in order: CDR3 DNA, CDR3 protein, V gene, clone size, J gene, D gene. A D gene is named only where the DNA matches it firmly. The size field is filled for only some rows; it gives once, few, many or a size class.

TGTGCCATCAGTGAGAGTTCAGGAACTAATGAAAAACTGTTTTTT	CAISESSGTNEKLFF	TRBV10-3	.	TRBJ1-4	.
TGTGCCAGCTCACCATTAGGGGGCACAGATACGCAGTATTTT	CASSPLGGTDTQYF	TRBV18	once	TRBJ2-3	.
TGTGCCAGCTCACCCCTGGGACTAGCGGGGGCAGGCAATGAGCAGTTCTTC	CASSPLGLAGAGNEQFF	TRBV18	.	TRBJ2-1	TRBD2
TGTGCCAGCAGCCCTACGAACTCGTACAATGAGCAGTTCTTC	CASSPTNSYNEQFF	TRBV7-9	.	TRBJ2-1	.
TGTGCCAGCTCACCCCCCAGGACACACGAGCAGTACTTC	CASSPPRTHEQYF	TRBV18	.	TRBJ2-7	.
TGTGCCAGCAGGTTATCCCGGGACAGGGTTTATGGCTACACCTTC	CASRLSRDRVYGYTF	TRBV27	.	TRBJ1-2	TRBD1
TGTGCCAGCTCACCCCCCTCGGGGGGGGCTGCTGGCTACACCTTC	CASSPPSGGAAGYTF	TRBV18	.	TRBJ1-2	.
TGTGCCAGCAGTGAGATTTACGAGCAGTACTTC	CASSEIYEQYF	TRBV2	.	TRBJ2-7	.
TGTGCCAGCAGCGGAAACAGGGAGCTGGTCGAGCAGTACTTC	CASSGNRELVEQYF	TRBV7-9	.	TRBJ2-7	.
TGTGCCAGCTCACCAAACAACCCGAGGGAAAAACTGTTTTTT	CASSPNNPREKLFF	TRBV18	.	TRBJ1-4	.
TGTGCCAGCTATAGGGGGACAGGTGCATTCCCCACCATATATTTT	CASYRGTGAFPTIYF	TRBV28	.	TRBJ1-3	TRBD1
TGTGCCAGCAGGAAACAGGGCTTAAACGAGCAGTACTTC	CASRKQGLNEQYF	TRBV14	.	TRBJ2-7	.
TGTGCCATCAGTGAGCCACGAGGACTAGCGGGGGGGCCCCTGCAGTTCTTC	CAISEPRGLAGGPLQFF	TRBV10-3	.	TRBJ2-1	TRBD2
TGTGCCAGCAGTTCTGTCCCGGGAGCCTATAATTCACCCCTCCACTTT	CASSSVPGAYNSPLHF	TRBV6-2/TRBV6-3	.	TRBJ1-6	.
TGTGCCAGCAGCTTGGAACTAGCGGATGCCTACGAGCAGTACTTC	CASSLELADAYEQYF	TRBV5-4	.	TRBJ2-7	TRBD2
TGCAGTGCTAGTAACAGGCGCCGGAACACTGAAGCTTTCTTT	CSASNRRRNTEAFF	TRBV20-1	.	TRBJ1-1	.
TGTGCCAGCAGTATATCTAGCGGGGGGGCTCGGGAGCAGTACTTC	CASSISSGGAREQYF	TRBV28	.	TRBJ2-7	TRBD2
TGCGCCGCCCACGGGTGGGTCCGCTACGAGCAGTACTTC	CAAHGWVRYEQYF	TRBV23-1	once	TRBJ2-7	.
TGTGCCAGCAGCCCTAGGGCCCAGGGTAACTATGGCTACACCTTC	CASSPRAQGNYGYTF	TRBV7-2	.	TRBJ1-2	.
TGCGCCAGCAGCTTGGTGACGGGGGGGTCGAATGAGCAGTTCTTC	CASSLVTGGSNEQFF	TRBV5-1	.	TRBJ2-1	TRBD2
TGCAGCGTTGAATTAGGGCAACGGACAGATACGCAGTATTTT	CSVELGQRTDTQYF	TRBV29-1	once	TRBJ2-3	.
TGTGCCAGCAGTCCTAAGGCAGGCTTCACAGATACGCAGTATTTT	CASSPKAGFTDTQYF	TRBV6-5	.	TRBJ2-3	.
TGTGCCAGTAGTATGGGCCCCGGTGGCTACACCTTC	CASSMGPGGYTF	TRBV19	.	TRBJ1-2	.
TGTGCCAGCAGCCAAGTCAGGGGGCAAACGAACACCGGGGAGCTGTTTTTT	CASSQVRGQTNTGELFF	TRBV4-2	once	TRBJ2-2	TRBD1
TGTGCCAGCAGTTTGGGGGTTCCGGTCTACGAGCAGTACTTC	CASSLGVPVYEQYF	TRBV27	few	TRBJ2-7	.
TGTGCCAGCAGCGGCGGACAGGGGGCGAGAAATGAGCAGTTCTTC	CASSGGQGARNEQFF	TRBV2	.	TRBJ2-1	TRBD1
TGTGCCACCAGCAGGGACAGGATACCTACGAGGCAGTACTTC	CATSRDRIPTRQYF	TRBV15	.	TRBJ2-7	TRBD1
TGTGCCAGCAGTGACTTGGACAGGGGTAACACTGAAGCTTTCTTT	CASSDLDRGNTEAFF	TRBV25-1	.	TRBJ1-1	TRBD1
TGTGCCAGCAGCCAAGGGAGGGGCCCTCAAGAGACCCAGTACTTC	CASSQGRGPQETQYF	TRBV3-1/TRBV3-2	.	TRBJ2-5	.
TGTGCCAGTAGAGGAGTGTTAATCTACAATGAGCAGTTCTTC	CASRGVLIYNEQFF	TRBV19	once	TRBJ2-1	.
TGCGCCAGCAGCGCCCGGCCGACGCACCCAGGGGGGAAGTACTTC	CASSARPTHPGGKYF	TRBV5-1	.	TRBJ2-5	.
TGCGCCAGCAGCACATCAGGGGGCGCTACGAACACTGAAGCTTTCTTT	CASSTSGGATNTEAFF	TRBV5-1	.	TRBJ1-1	TRBD1
TGTGCCAGCAGCTTAGTCGGGGATTGGGTCTACGAGCAGTACTTC	CASSLVGDWVYEQYF	TRBV7-2	.	TRBJ2-7	.
TGTGCCAGCAAACCAGGACTAGCGGGGGGGCTCACCTACGAGCAGTACTTC	CASKPGLAGGLTYEQYF	TRBV2	.	TRBJ2-7	TRBD2
TGTGCCAGCAGAAGTTATTTGGACGGCCAGAACGGTGAAAAACTGTTTTTT	CASRSYLDGQNGEKLFF	TRBV2	once	TRBJ1-4	.
TGTGCCAGCAGCTTATATTGGGGAGAGAATAGCAATCAGCCCCAGCATTTT	CASSLYWGENSNQPQHF	TRBV7-3	few	TRBJ1-5	.
TGTGCCACCTCCCGGGACAGGGGGCTAGGCTACACCTTC	CATSRDRGLGYTF	TRBV6-5	.	TRBJ1-2	TRBD1
TGTGCCAGCAGCTCTCGGGACAGGGATGCAGATACGCAGTATTTT	CASSSRDRDADTQYF	TRBV3-1/TRBV3-2	.	TRBJ2-3	TRBD1
TGCGCCAGCAGCTCGGGACAGGTACGGGAAAAACTGTTTTTT	CASSSGQVREKLFF	TRBV5-1	.	TRBJ1-4	TRBD1
TGTGCCAGCAGCTTGCAGGGAAACTATGGCTACACCTTC	CASSLQGNYGYTF	TRBV7-9	.	TRBJ1-2	.
TGTGCCAGTAGCCCGTGGCGGGGATCTGGGGCCAACGTCCTGACTTTC	CASSPWRGSGANVLTF	TRBV19	.	TRBJ2-6	.
TGCGCCAGCAGTCAAAGGGGGGGCACTGAAGCTTTCTTT	CASSQRGGTEAFF	TRBV23-1	.	TRBJ1-1	.
TGTGCCAGCAGTGAAAATATGGGGCAGCCCCAGCATTTT	CASSENMGQPQHF	TRBV2	.	TRBJ1-5	.
TGTGCCATCAGCGAGTCACCGTCTGAAAAACTGTTTTTT	CAISESPSEKLFF	TRBV10-3	.	TRBJ1-4	.
TGTGCCATCAGTCCGGGACAGGGGTTGTATGAGCAGTACTTC	CAISPGQGLYEQYF	TRBV10-3	.	TRBJ2-7	TRBD1
TGTGCCAGCAGTTCCACGGGACAGGCGGCGGGTCAGCCCCAGCATTTT	CASSSTGQAAGQPQHF	TRBV6-5	.	TRBJ1-5	TRBD1
TGTGCCAGCAGCCGTGATGGACCATGGGGCTACACCTTC	CASSRDGPWGYTF	TRBV7-9	.	TRBJ1-2	.
TGTGCCACCAGTGATGTCCGGTCCCCAGCTAGCACAGATACGCAGTATTTT	CATSDVRSPASTDTQYF	TRBV24-1	once	TRBJ2-3	.
TGTGCCAGTAGTACAGGGACTGCTGGAAACACCATATATTTT	CASSTGTAGNTIYF	TRBV19	.	TRBJ1-3	.
TGTGCCAGCTCCCCGAATGGGAGTGGCTACACCTTC	CASSPNGSGYTF	TRBV19	.	TRBJ1-2	.
TGTGCCAGCAGTTTGGCGTCAGGGGGCTTGTACGAGCAGTACTTC	CASSLASGGLYEQYF	TRBV28	.	TRBJ2-7	TRBD1
TGTGCCATCAGTGGCTCCCCAGGGGTCTCTGGAAACACCATATATTTT	CAISGSPGVSGNTIYF	TRBV10-3	.	TRBJ1-3	.
TGTGCCAGCAGTCTGACGCGGTGGGAGCAGTACTTC	CASSLTRWEQYF	TRBV28	.	TRBJ2-7	.
TGTGCCAGCAGCAAAAGGACAGGTCAAGCCCACGAGCAGTACTTC	CASSKRTGQAHEQYF	TRBV14	.	TRBJ2-7	TRBD1
TGTGCCAGCAGCCAAGCGGCTAGCGGGTCAGATCGAGCCAAAAACATTCAGTACTTC	CASSQAASGSDRAKNIQYF	TRBV4-2	.	TRBJ2-4	TRBD2
TGTGCCAGCAGCTCGGTGGTGGGGACGGGAAATGAGCAGTTCTTC	CASSSVVGTGNEQFF	TRBV5-4	.	TRBJ2-1	.
TGTGCCAGTAGTACTTCGACAGGGGTCAATGAGCAGTTCTTC	CASSTSTGVNEQFF	TRBV19	.	TRBJ2-1	TRBD1
TGTGCCAGCAGCGCTACGAGCCCATACAATGAGCAGTTCTTC	CASSATSPYNEQFF	TRBV7-3	.	TRBJ2-1	.